A few counts support the clone carrying this T cell receptor beta chain. The sample is drawn from a study of blood T cell repertoires in COVID-19. For the study at large: Italy, Spain and the United States were the sources of the convalescent and acute COVID-19 samples. The cDNA or gDNA used as material had been derived from T cells, B-cell-depleted T cells, or PBMCs.

Authors' data handling: Using reference gene primer amplification, nucleated cell counts were estimated. Data came from immunoSEQ multiplex PCR; TCRdb stores just in-frame clones and leaves some out. V, J and clone size were drawn from that table, and D and trimming were deduced from the DNA. This table has roughly 230,000 clones, 83% appearing once. Germline assignment: CDR1 MNHEY and CDR2 SVGAGI. The CDR3 extends over 15 amino acids. V shed 6 bases, J shed 8 bases, and the junction held 12 bases outside the gene matches. Material for sequencing was peripheral blood. The sequence derives from a man aged 35 to 55 with active or convalescent COVID-19. The rearrangement uses TRBV6-5 and TRBJ1-4; TRBD1 matches at 7 bases. The CDR3 region is CASSRQGGVGEKLFF. DNA for the CDR3: TGTGCCAGCAGCCGACAGGGAGGAGTAGGGGAAAAACTGTTTTTT.